This paragraph reports one TCR beta chain. Its target is unknown. Per the germline V gene, CDR1 is LGHDT and CDR2 is YNNKEL (reference sequence). With 0 bases removed from V and 5 bases from J, the gap between germline ends came to 7 bases. The CDR3 length is 13 residues. The data originate from a study of T cell responses to AZD1222 COVID-19 vaccine. TCRdb keeps only in-frame clones here, not all; method: immunoSEQ multiplex PCR. The sample includes under 150,000 clones, 91% of them seen just once. General observations from the study: Regions 160-218 and 743-854 dominated among vaccine-associated CD4 TCRs spanning spike. It was only 6 or 7 AZD1222 recipients who were seropositive at baseline. There were repertoire samples only from the period after the peak T cell response.

The sequences come from peripheral blood, collected 28 days after the second AZD1222 dose. The sequence came from an adult who received the AZD1222 COVID-19 vaccine. This chain uses TRBV3-1 (or the pseudogene TRBV3-2) with TRBJ1-2, with TRBD1 as a possible D gene (6 bases). CDR3 bases: TGTGCCAGCAGCCAAGATAGGGGGTATGGCTACACCTTC. Amino acids: CASSQDRGYGYTF.